The 29 T cell receptor beta chains presented below share a single source sample, sequenced in a study of T cells in Graves' hyperthyroidism and ophthalmopathy (dated by TCRdb to the late 2010s). Receptor libraries were prepared by multiplex PCR. The listed sequencing device is Illumina HiSeq 2000. The TCR beta CDR3 regions were amplified from the RNA transcripts. The TCR CDR3 was subjected to a first round of RT-PCR using the HTBI primer set and the Qiagen OneStep RT-PCR kit. TCRdb reprocessing: public reads trimmed at Q25 with fastp, clones called with MiXCR, in-frame beta chains kept. Entries are consolidated by CDR3 protein sequence, retaining the most common genes and DNA. The sample yields around 600,000 distinct CDR3 sequences; 40% to 55% were counted once. Less than 8.5% of the sample belongs to the ten largest clones. The sample taken for sequencing was peripheral blood or thyroid tissue (not recorded which). Receptor source: an adult man with Graves' disease, either hyperthyroidism or ophthalmopathy (not recorded which).

This clonotype was counted once. A much more abundant neighbour one base away suggests this may be a read error. The chain employs TRBV20-1 and TRBJ1-6; 8 positions agree with TRBD1. After removal of 6 bases from V and 7 bases from J, the junction contained 5 bases not matched to a gene. The length of the CDR3 is 13 residues. CDR1 DFQATT and CDR2 SNEGSKA come from the germline V gene (reference sequence). The CDR3 bases are TGCAGTGCGCCGACAGGGGCCAATTCACCCCTCCACTTT. Translated, it gives CSAPTGANSPLHF.

The sample holds a few counts of this clonotype. The chain joins TRBV9 to TRBJ1-2; D is ambiguous. V was trimmed by 3 bases and J by 2 bases, leaving 20 bases between them. CDR3 length equals 17 residues. The germline CDR1 and CDR2 sequences are SGDLS and YYNGEE. DNA of the CDR3: TGTGCCAGCAGCGCAACAAGTAGGCCGAGGGCCAACTATGGCTACACCTTC. It specifies CASSATSRPRANYGYTF.

This chain joins TRBV7-2 and TRBJ1-4, with D unclear. The V and J ends lost 5 bases and 6 bases respectively, with 13 bases between them. CDR3 length equals 14 residues. Germline CDR1 is SGHTA and CDR2 is FQGNSA. The CDR3 region has the DNA TGTGCCAGCAGCAACGAACTAGCGGATGAAAAACTGTTTTTT. This sequence encodes CASSNELADEKLFF.

This chain joins TRBV6-1 and TRBJ2-6; D is uncertain. The CDR3 consists of 13 residues. V was clipped by 4 bases and J by 5 bases, with 6 bases between them. CDR1 and CDR2 (germline): MNHNS, SASEGT. The DNA for the CDR3 is TGTGCCAGCAGTGTTGGAAGGGCCAACGTCCTGACTTTC. Amino acids: CASSVGRANVLTF.

V gene TRBV7-9 combines with J gene TRBJ1-3; possibly TRBD1 for D (6 bases). The germline V gene encodes CDR1 SEHNR and CDR2 FQNEAQ (reference sequence). Trimming stripped 6 bases from V and 4 bases from J, with 16 bases between. The CDR3 has 15 residues. In DNA, the CDR3 is TGTGCCAGCAGTCCTCTACAGGGATCCGGAAACACCATATATTTT. It is translated as CASSPLQGSGNTIYF. Full variable domain (missing parts from reference TRBV7-9 and TRBJ1-3): DTGVSQNPRHKITKRGQNVTFRCDPISEHNRLYWYRQTLGQGPEFLTYFQNEAQLEKSRLLSDRFSAERPKGSFSTLEIQRTEQGDSAMYLCASSPLQGSGNTIYFGEGSWLTVV.

This clonotype was counted a single time. The rearrangement joins TRBV29-1 to TRBJ1-3, with D possibly being TRBD1 (5 bases). The length of the CDR3 is 14 residues. Germline V CDR1 and CDR2: SQVTM, ANQGSEA. V dropped 2 bases and J dropped 3 bases, with 11 bases sitting between them. The CDR3 loop reads CSVETARGGNTIYF. The CDR3, as DNA: TGCAGCGTTGAAACGGCGAGGGGTGGAAACACCATATATTTT.

This clonotype occurred a few times. Its ends do not fully match the called genes, so a read error is possible. V and J are TRBV20-1 and TRBJ1-1; D is possibly TRBD1 (5 bases). From germline, CDR1 is DFQATT and CDR2 SNEGSKA (reference sequence). The CDR3 length is 12 residues. CDR3 sequence reads: CSARERGSKAFF. In DNA, the CDR3 is TGCAGTGCTCGAGAACGGGGCTCCAAAGCTTTCTTT.

The chain recombines TRBV20-1 with TRBJ1-1; D gene uncertain. V was clipped by 3 bases and J by 0 bases, with 17 bases between them. CDR1 is DFQATT and CDR2 is SNEGSKA in the germline V gene (reference sequence). The CDR3 is 16 amino acids. The CDR3 sequence: CSASRVSPRMNTEAFF. The CDR3 coding sequence is TGCAGTGCTAGTAGAGTATCCCCGCGCATGAACACTGAAGCTTTCTTT.

This clonotype was recorded only once. V is TRBV10-3 and J is TRBJ2-7; 9 bases agree with TRBD1. CDR3 length equals 13 residues. Germline-derived CDR1 and CDR2 are ENHRY and SYGVKD. With 10 bases clipped from V and 3 bases from J, the junction kept 7 bases outside the gene matches. In DNA, the CDR3 is TGTGCCACCGGGACAGGGAGCCGCTACGAGCAGTACTTC. Protein: CATGTGSRYEQYF.

The chain carries TRBV29-1 and TRBJ1-3, with D maybe TRBD1 (5 bases). Trimming pared 6 bases from V and 7 bases from J, leaving 10 bases between. The CDR3 runs to 11 residues. Germline CDR1 SQVTM, CDR2 ANQGSEA. The CDR3 protein is CSVREGNTIYF. CDR3 nucleotides: TGCAGCGTCAGGGAGGGGAACACCATATATTTT.

This clonotype has just a few counts. The J gene is TRBJ1-6, the V gene TRBV20-1; D uncertain. The CDR3 is 14 amino acids. With 3 bases removed from V and 7 bases from J, the gap between germline ends came to 13 bases. Germline V gene lookup returns CDR1 DFQATT and CDR2 SNEGSKA (reference sequence). The CDR3 here is CSASGQNLNSPLHF. The CDR3 region has the DNA TGCAGTGCTAGCGGGCAGAACTTGAATTCACCCCTCCACTTT.

In its sample, this clonotype was seen many times. This rearrangement joins TRBV7-9 to TRBJ1-1, with D uncertain. This CDR3 contains 14 residues. Trimming shortened V by 0 bases and J by 4 bases, and 9 bases separated the two germline ends. The germline gives CDR1 SEHNR, CDR2 FQNEAQ (reference sequence). For the CDR3, the DNA is TGTGCCAGCAGCTTAGCGGCACCCGTCACTGAAGCTTTCTTT. Translated: CASSLAAPVTEAFF.

As concerns this clonotype: A much larger clonotype is one base distant, so this may be a read error. This chain joins TRBV2 and TRBJ1-1; 10 bases map to TRBD1. The V gene end was trimmed by 6 bases and the J gene end by 4 bases; junction bases not matched to a gene: 5. This CDR3 has 14 amino acids. Per germline, CDR1 SNHLY and CDR2 FYNNEI. The chain's CDR3 is CASSFGTGATEAFF. The CDR3 coding sequence is TGTGCCAGCAGCTTTGGGACAGGGGCCACTGAAGCTTTCTTT.

The rearrangement uses TRBV20-1 and TRBJ1-4; perhaps TRBD1 as D (5 bases). V gave up 5 bases and J gave up 7 bases, with 14 bases separating them. The V gene's germline CDR1 is DFQATT and CDR2 SNEGSKA (reference sequence). The CDR3 runs 13 residues. CDR3 DNA sequence: TGCAGTGCTCCCTCGGGGGGGGGTGAAAAACTGTTTTTT. Translating gives CSAPSGGGEKLFF.

The chain combines TRBV2 with TRBJ2-7, with D unresolved. CDR1 is SNHLY, CDR2 FYNNEI, per germline. The CDR3 has 15 residues. V dropped 3 bases and J dropped 2 bases, with 14 bases sitting between them. CDR3 sequence reads: CASSEGPLYPYEQYF. The CDR3 DNA reads as TGTGCCAGCAGTGAGGGTCCTTTATATCCCTACGAGCAGTACTTC.

The V and J genes are TRBV10-3 and TRBJ1-4, with D tentatively TRBD1 (6 bases). Trimming left V 6 bases short and J 6 bases short, with 14 bases between. Germline V lookup: CDR1 ENHRY, CDR2 SYGVKD. The CDR3 covers 14 residues. CDR3 sequence: CAIRPGQGDEKLFF. In DNA form, the CDR3 reads TGTGCCATCAGGCCGGGACAAGGAGATGAAAAACTGTTTTTT.

J is TRBJ2-5 and V is TRBV20-1; TRBD2 matches at 8 bases. The CDR3 has 14 residues. Looked up from germline, CDR1 is DFQATT and CDR2 is SNEGSKA (reference sequence). V dropped 3 bases and J dropped 1; count of bases not matched to a gene: 4. The CDR3 protein is CSASGTRGQETQYF. Written as DNA, the CDR3 is TGCAGTGCTAGTGGGACTAGGGGCCAAGAGACCCAGTACTTC.

The table lists this clonotype with many counts. The chain has TRBV29-1 and TRBJ1-2; D is possibly TRBD1 (5 bases). The germline gives CDR1 SQVTM, CDR2 ANQGSEA. V lost 2 bases and J lost 2, with 9 bases in between. The CDR3 extends over 13 amino acids. The CDR3 DNA reads TGCAGCGTTGAACGGGGCCTAAACTATGGCTACACCTTC. Protein product: CSVERGLNYGYTF.

With regard to this clonotype: The junction does not match germline at one end; this may be a read error. The chain couples TRBV6-5 to TRBJ2-7; no clear D gene. The CDR3 loop spans 13 amino acids. Germline CDR1 is MNHEY and CDR2 is SVGAGI. This CDR3 reads CASSYQTSYERYF. The DNA of the CDR3 is TGTGCCAGCAGTTATCAGACCTCCTACGAGCGGTACTTC.

The rearrangement links TRBV9 to TRBJ1-5; D not resolved. This CDR3 contains 15 residues. Trimming removed 0 bases at V and 0 bases at J, with 7 bases between. Germline lookup yields CDR1 SGDLS and CDR2 YYNGEE. CDR3: CASSVEGYSNQPQHF. DNA of the CDR3: TGTGCCAGCAGCGTAGAGGGTTATAGCAATCAGCCCCAGCATTTT.

This chain joins TRBV20-1 and TRBJ2-5; 8 nucleotides align to TRBD1. Germline V lookup: CDR1 DFQATT, CDR2 SNEGSKA (reference sequence). The V segment lost 3 bases and the J segment 6 bases; nucleotides outside the gene matches: 18. The CDR3 is 17 amino acids. CDR3 loop: CSARDYSGQGIRKTQYF. DNA of the CDR3: TGCAGTGCTAGGGATTACAGCGGACAGGGTATTAGGAAGACCCAGTACTTC.

This clonotype was counted only a few times. This chain joins TRBV20-1 and TRBJ2-7, with no clear D. Germline CDR1 and CDR2: DFQATT and SNEGSKA (reference sequence). Trimming stripped 0 bases from V and 4 bases from J, with 13 bases between. The CDR3 is 14 amino acids. CDR3 bases: TGCAGTGCTAGAGATCACAGCGAATCGTACGAGCAGTACTTC. Encoded protein: CSARDHSESYEQYF.

The chain employs TRBV7-9 and TRBJ2-7; D is perhaps TRBD2 (6 bases). Between the trimmed V and J ends, which lost 5 bases and 0 bases, there was a span of 11 bases. Germline CDR1 reads SEHNR; CDR2 reads FQNEAQ (reference sequence). There are 14 residues in the CDR3. The CDR3 DNA reads as TGTGCCAGCAGCGGAGGGCTAGGCTCCTACGAGCAGTACTTC. Translated: CASSGGLGSYEQYF.

The CDR3 is CASINRGRGNTGELFF. The CDR3 DNA reads as TGTGCCAGTATTAACAGGGGGCGCGGTAACACCGGGGAGCTGTTTTTT. V is TRBV19 and J is TRBJ2-2, with TRBD1 identical over 9 bases. The length of the CDR3 is 16 residues. After removal of 7 bases from V and 2 bases from J, the junction contained 8 bases not matched to a gene. CDR1 and CDR2 from the germline V gene are LNHDA and SQIVND (reference sequence).

The chain has TRBV11-3 and TRBJ1-5; a weak D match, TRBD1 (6 bases). The CDR3 has 14 amino acids. From germline, CDR1 is SGHNT and CDR2 YENEEA. V was trimmed by 4 bases and J by 3 bases, leaving 10 bases between them. CDR3 loop: CASSSGQNNQPQHF. In DNA form, the CDR3 reads TGTGCCAGCAGCTCGGGACAAAACAATCAGCCCCAGCATTTT.

The gene calls are TRBV20-1 and TRBJ1-1; unclear D gene. Germline CDR1 and CDR2: DFQATT and SNEGSKA (reference sequence). The CDR3 contains 11 residues. Trimming cost V 6 bases and J 3 bases, with 8 bases left between them. The CDR3 DNA reads as TGCAGTGCCAGAATTTACACTGAAGCTTTCTTT. Translated, it gives CSARIYTEAFF.

The chain is built from TRBV10-3 and TRBJ1-6; D is perhaps TRBD1 (6 bases). CDR1 and CDR2 (germline): ENHRY, SYGVKD. The V end lost 2 bases, the J end lost 5 bases, and 7 bases lay between the germline ends. CDR3 length: 14 residues. The CDR3: CAISEEGDNSPLHF. In DNA form, the CDR3 reads TGTGCCATCAGTGAGGAGGGGGATAATTCACCCCTCCACTTT.

This clonotype showed up just a few times. J is TRBJ1-4 and V is TRBV7-6; 7 bases align to TRBD1. The germline V gene has CDR1 SGHVS and CDR2 FNYEAQ. The V gene end was trimmed by 5 bases and the J gene end by 4 bases; junction bases not matched to a gene: 4. The CDR3 spans 14 residues. This CDR3 is CASSQRDSNEKLFF. CDR3 in DNA: TGTGCCAGCAGCCAAAGGGACAGTAATGAAAAACTGTTTTTT.

V and J are TRBV10-3 and TRBJ2-2; no clear D. Germline V gene lookup returns CDR1 ENHRY and CDR2 SYGVKD. V was pared by 3 bases and J by 5 bases, with 7 bases between. This CDR3 has 13 residues. CDR3 amino acids: CAISEERTGELFF. The CDR3 DNA reads as TGTGCCATCAGTGAAGAAAGAACCGGGGAGCTGTTTTTT.